This TCR beta chain originates from a study of blood T cells in healthy people across ages. The study's findings and limits: PBMCs were not sorted, which prevented a conclusive comparison of naive versus antigen-experienced cells. One million T cells yielded diversity estimates that were considered underestimates.

Primed by a sample-barcoded 5' primer and a J-beta primer mix, a second PCR proceeded for 7 to 11 cycles. Each cDNA molecule received a tag from a template-switch adaptor that had 12 random nucleotides. TCRdb itself ran the 5' RACE reads through MiXCR, one entry per CDR3 protein. Among roughly 1.5 million distinct CDR3 sequences listed, approximately 42% were seen once. About this clonotype itself: The antigen is undetermined.

Germline CDR1 reads DFQATT; CDR2 reads SNEGSKA (reference sequence). V gave up 5 bases and J gave up 12 bases; unmatched junction bases: 7. The CDR3 has 12 residues. What was sequenced was blood. The TCR was taken from a young woman in good health. The rearrangement links TRBV20-1 to TRBJ2-1; TRBD2 aligns across 10 bases. The CDR3 sequence: CSAGNSGRPQFF. DNA of the CDR3: TGCAGTGCTGGTAATAGCGGGAGGCCGCAGTTCTTC.